One and the same sample provided the 5 T cell receptor beta chains below, sequenced in a study of shared clonotypes between healthy human individuals. Using immunoSEQ multiplex PCR, the repertoire was profiled, and TCRdb retains in-frame clones only, with some absent. Here the sample spans around 100,000 clones, under 70% being singletons. Sample: memory CD8+ T cells sorted from blood. Subset in this sample: CD45RO+ cells pooled with CCR7-negative TemRA cells. Receptors originate from a woman aged 25 to 39 in good health.

The CDR3 nucleotides read TGTGCCAGCAGTCCCTGGACAGGGGGCTACGAGCAGTACTTC. Translated, it gives CASSPWTGGYEQYF. The chain recombines TRBV6-6 with TRBJ2-7; 10 positions agree with TRBD1. The CDR3 is made up of 14 amino acids. Trimming at V came to 5 bases and at J to 3 bases, leaving 4 bases not matched to a gene. CDR1 MNHNY and CDR2 SVGAGI come from the germline V gene (reference sequence).

This rearrangement joins TRBV28 to TRBJ2-4, with 10 bases that match TRBD2. Germline V gives CDR1 MDHEN, CDR2 SYDVKM. V shed 4 bases, J shed 0 bases, and the junction held 18 bases outside the gene matches. The length of the CDR3 is 21 residues. The CDR3: CASSSPFSGLAPLLAKNIQYF. The CDR3 nucleotides read TGTGCCAGCAGTTCACCTTTTTCGGGACTAGCGCCCCTCTTAGCCAAAAACATTCAGTACTTC.

The rearrangement joins TRBV7-9 to TRBJ2-7; TRBD2 matches 12 bases. CDR3 size: 16 residues. Germline assignment: CDR1 SEHNR and CDR2 FQNEAQ (reference sequence). J was trimmed by 3 bases and V by 2 bases; bases with no gene match: 5. CDR3 loop: CASSLILTSGGYEQYF. The CDR3 bases are TGTGCCAGCAGCTTAATCTTGACTAGCGGGGGCTACGAGCAGTACTTC.

The chain has TRBV5-4 and TRBJ2-7; TRBD2 matches at 13 bases. Germline V gene lookup returns CDR1 SGHNT and CDR2 YYREEE (reference sequence). CDR3 length: 16 residues. V trimming: 0 bases; J trimming: 6 bases; junction bases outside the gene matches: 6. In DNA form, the CDR3 reads TGTGCCAGCAGCTTGGCCGGACTAGCGGGAGATACCGAGCAGTACTTC. It is translated as CASSLAGLAGDTEQYF.

Notes on this clone: In the same sample, other DNA sequences code for this CDR3. The CDR3 bases are TGCGCCAGCAGCCCGTCTAGCGGGAGTTACAATGAGCAGTTCTTC. Protein: CASSPSSGSYNEQFF. This chain connects TRBV5-1 to TRBJ2-1; 10 bases map to TRBD2. CDR3 length equals 15 residues. Trimming took 4 bases from V and 4 from J; bases not matched to a gene: 5. Germline V gene lookup returns CDR1 SGHRS and CDR2 YFSETQ.